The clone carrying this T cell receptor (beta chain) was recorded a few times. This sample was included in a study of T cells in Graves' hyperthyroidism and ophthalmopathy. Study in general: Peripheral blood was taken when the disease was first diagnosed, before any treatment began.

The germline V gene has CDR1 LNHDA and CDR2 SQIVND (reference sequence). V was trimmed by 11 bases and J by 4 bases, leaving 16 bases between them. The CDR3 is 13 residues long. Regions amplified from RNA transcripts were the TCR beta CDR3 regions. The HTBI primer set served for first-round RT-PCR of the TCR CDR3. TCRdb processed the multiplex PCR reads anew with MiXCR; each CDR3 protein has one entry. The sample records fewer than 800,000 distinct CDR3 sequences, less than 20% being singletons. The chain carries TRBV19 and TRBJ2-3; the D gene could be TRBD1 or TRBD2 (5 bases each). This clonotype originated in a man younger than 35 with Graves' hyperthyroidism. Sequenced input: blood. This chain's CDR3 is CAASPEGSDTQYF. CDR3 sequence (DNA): TGTGCCGCGAGCCCCGAGGGGTCAGATACGCAGTATTTT.